This TCR beta chain was identified in a study of T-cell memory formation after mild COVID-19. This clonotype was seen a handful of times. This CDR3 has 14 residues. Germline-derived CDR1 and CDR2 are KGHDR and SFDVKD. V was cut by 4 bases and J by 4 bases, with 11 bases left in between. TCRdb called the 5' RACE reads again in MiXCR, with one record for every CDR3 protein. The data hold about 620,000 distinct CDR3 sequences, with about a sixth observed a single time. The specimen was PBMCs or a T cell subset sorted from them (not recorded which). The receptor's source is an adult woman who had mild COVID-19 (a few samples of this study predate the infection). Cell type and time point are not known. V usage is TRBV24-1 and J usage is TRBJ2-3; possible D gene TRBD2, 5 bases. The CDR3 coding sequence is TGTGCCACCAGTGAGTTAGCGATGTCAGATACGCAGTATTTT. Its protein is CATSELAMSDTQYF.